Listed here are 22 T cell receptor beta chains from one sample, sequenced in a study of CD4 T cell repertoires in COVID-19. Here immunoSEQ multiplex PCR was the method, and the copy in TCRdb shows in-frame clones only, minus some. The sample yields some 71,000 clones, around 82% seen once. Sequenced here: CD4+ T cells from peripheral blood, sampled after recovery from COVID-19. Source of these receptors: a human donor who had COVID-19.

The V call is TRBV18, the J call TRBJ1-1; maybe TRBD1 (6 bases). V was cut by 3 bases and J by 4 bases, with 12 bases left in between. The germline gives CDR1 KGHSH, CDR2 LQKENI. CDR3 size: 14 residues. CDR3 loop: CASSPNRAGTEAFF. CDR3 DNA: TGTGCCAGCTCACCGAACAGGGCTGGCACTGAAGCTTTCTTT.

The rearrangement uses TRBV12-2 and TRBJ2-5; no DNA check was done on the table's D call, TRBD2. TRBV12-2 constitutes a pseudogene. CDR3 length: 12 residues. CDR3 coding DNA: TGTGCATACTTCTTTATCTCGGAGACCCAGTACTTC. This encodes CAYFFISETQYF.

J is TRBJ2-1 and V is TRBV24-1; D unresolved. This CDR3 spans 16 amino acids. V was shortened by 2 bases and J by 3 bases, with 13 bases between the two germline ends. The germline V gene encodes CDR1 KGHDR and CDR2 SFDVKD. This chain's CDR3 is CATSDWVTPNYNEQFF. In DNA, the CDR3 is TGTGCCACCAGTGATTGGGTGACACCGAACTACAATGAGCAGTTCTTC.

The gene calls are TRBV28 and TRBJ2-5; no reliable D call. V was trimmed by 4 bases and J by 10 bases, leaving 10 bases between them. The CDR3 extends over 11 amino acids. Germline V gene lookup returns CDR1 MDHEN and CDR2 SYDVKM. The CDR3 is CASSSPKVQYF. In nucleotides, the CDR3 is TGTGCCAGCAGTTCCCCGAAGGTCCAGTACTTC.

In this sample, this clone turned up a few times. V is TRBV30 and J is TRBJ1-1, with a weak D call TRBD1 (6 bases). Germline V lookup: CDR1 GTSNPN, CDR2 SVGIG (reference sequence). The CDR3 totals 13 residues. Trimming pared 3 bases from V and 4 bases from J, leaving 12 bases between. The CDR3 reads CAWRQGGGTEAFF. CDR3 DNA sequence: TGTGCCTGGAGACAGGGAGGGGGCACTGAAGCTTTCTTT.

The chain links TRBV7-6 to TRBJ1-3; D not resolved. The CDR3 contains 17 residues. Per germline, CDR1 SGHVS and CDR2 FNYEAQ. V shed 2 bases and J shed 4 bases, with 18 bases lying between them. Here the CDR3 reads CASSLLSFTGEGNTIYF. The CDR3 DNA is TGTGCCAGCAGCTTATTGTCTTTTACGGGAGAAGGAAACACCATATATTTT.

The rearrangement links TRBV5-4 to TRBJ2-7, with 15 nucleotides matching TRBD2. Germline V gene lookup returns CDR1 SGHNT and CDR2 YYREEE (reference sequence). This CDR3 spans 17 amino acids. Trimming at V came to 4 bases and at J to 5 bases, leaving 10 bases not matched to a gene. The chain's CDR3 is CASSPEGLAGGLNEQYF. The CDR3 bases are TGTGCCAGCAGCCCGGAGGGACTAGCGGGAGGATTAAACGAGCAGTACTTC.

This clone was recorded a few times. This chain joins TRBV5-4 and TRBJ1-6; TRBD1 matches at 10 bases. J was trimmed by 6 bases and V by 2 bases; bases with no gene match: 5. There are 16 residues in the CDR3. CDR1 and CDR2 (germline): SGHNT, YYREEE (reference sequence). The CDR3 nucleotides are TGTGCCAGCAGCTTCAGCGACAGGGGGCTTAATTCACCCCTCCACTTT. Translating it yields CASSFSDRGLNSPLHF.

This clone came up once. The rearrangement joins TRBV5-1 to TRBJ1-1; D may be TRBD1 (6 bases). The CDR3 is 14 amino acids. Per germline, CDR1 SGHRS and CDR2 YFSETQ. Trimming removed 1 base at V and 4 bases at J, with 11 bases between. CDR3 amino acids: CASSLRGSLTEAFF. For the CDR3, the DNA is TGCGCCAGCAGCTTGAGGGGGTCCCTCACTGAAGCTTTCTTT.

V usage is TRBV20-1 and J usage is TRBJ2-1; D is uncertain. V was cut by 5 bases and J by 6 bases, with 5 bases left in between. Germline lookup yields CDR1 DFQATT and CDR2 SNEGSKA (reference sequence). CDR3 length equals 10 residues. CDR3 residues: CSAVGNEQFF. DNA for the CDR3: TGCAGTGCTGTCGGCAATGAGCAGTTCTTC.

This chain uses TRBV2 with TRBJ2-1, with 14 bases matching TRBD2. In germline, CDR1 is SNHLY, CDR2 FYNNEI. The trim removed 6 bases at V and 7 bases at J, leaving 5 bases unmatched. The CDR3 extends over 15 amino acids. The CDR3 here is CASSARTSGGNEQFF. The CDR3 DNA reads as TGTGCCAGCAGCGCCCGGACTAGCGGGGGGAATGAGCAGTTCTTC.

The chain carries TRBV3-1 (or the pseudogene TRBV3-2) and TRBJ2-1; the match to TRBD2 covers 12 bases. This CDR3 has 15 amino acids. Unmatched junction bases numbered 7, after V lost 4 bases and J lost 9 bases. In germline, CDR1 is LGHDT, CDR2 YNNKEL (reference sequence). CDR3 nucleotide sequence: TGTGCCAGCAGCCCCTCTAGCGGGGGGGCCGGTGAGCAGTTCTTC. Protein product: CASSPSSGGAGEQFF.

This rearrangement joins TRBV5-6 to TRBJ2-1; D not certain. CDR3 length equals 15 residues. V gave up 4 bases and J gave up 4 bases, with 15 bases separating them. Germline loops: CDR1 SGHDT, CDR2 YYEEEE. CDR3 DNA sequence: TGTGCCAGCAGCGATGTCTCGAACAGATACAATGAGCAGTTCTTC. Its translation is CASSDVSNRYNEQFF.

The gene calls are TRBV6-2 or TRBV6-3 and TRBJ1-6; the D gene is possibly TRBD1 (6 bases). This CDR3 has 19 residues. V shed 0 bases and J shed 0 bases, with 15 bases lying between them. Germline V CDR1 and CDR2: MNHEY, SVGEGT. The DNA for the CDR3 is TGTGCCAGCAGTTACTCCCAGGGACATCAGAGCTCCTATAATTCACCCCTCCACTTT. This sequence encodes CASSYSQGHQSSYNSPLHF.

CDR3 region: CASSPEASYEQYF. The CDR3 region has the DNA TGTGCCAGCTCCCCAGAGGCCAGCTACGAGCAGTACTTC. The chain is built from TRBV18 and TRBJ2-7; D unclear. This CDR3 has 13 residues. Trimming left V 6 bases short and J 3 bases short, with 12 bases between. Germline CDR1 is KGHSH and CDR2 is LQKENI.

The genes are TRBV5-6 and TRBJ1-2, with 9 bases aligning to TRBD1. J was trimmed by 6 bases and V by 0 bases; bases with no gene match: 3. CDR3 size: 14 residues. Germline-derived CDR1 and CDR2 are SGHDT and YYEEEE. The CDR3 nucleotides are TGTGCCAGCAGCTTGGGAGACAGGGGGAATGGCTACACCTTC. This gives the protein CASSLGDRGNGYTF.

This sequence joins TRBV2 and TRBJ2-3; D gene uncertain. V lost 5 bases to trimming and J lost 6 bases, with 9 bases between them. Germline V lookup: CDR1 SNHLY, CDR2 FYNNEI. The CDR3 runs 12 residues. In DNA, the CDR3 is TGTGCCAGCAGTTTGGTCAGGGATACGCAGTATTTT. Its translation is CASSLVRDTQYF.

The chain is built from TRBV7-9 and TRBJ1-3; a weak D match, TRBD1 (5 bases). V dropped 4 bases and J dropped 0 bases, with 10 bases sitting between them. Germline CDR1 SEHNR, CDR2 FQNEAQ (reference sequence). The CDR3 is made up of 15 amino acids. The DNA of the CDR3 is TGTGCCAGCAGCTCGGACATTGGCTCTGGAAACACCATATATTTT. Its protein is CASSSDIGSGNTIYF.

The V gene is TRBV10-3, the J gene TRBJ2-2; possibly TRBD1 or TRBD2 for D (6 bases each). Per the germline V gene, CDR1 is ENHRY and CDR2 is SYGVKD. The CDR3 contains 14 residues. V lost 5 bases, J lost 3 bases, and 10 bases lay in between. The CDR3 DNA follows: TGTGCCATCAGTCCGGGGGCCGACACCGGGGAGCTGTTTTTT. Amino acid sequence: CAISPGADTGELFF.

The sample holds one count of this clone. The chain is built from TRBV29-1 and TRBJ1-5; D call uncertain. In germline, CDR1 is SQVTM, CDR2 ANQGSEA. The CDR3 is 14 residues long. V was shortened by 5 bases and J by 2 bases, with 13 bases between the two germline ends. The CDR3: CSVSLALGNQPQHF. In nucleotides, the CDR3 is TGCAGCGTTTCCCTGGCCCTTGGCAATCAGCCCCAGCATTTT.

CDR3 sequence reads: CASSEEAGELFF. In DNA form, the CDR3 reads TGTGCCAGCAGTGAGGAGGCCGGGGAGCTGTTTTTT. The V gene is TRBV27, the J gene TRBJ2-2; TRBD2 might be the D (5 bases). Germline V gene lookup returns CDR1 MNHEY and CDR2 SMNVEV (reference sequence). The CDR3 contains 12 residues. V shed 5 bases and J shed 6 bases, with 7 bases lying between them.

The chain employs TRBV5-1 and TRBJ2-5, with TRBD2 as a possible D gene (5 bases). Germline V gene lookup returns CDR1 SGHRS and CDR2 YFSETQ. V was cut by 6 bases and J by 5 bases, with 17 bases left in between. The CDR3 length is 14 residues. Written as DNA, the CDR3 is TGCGCCAGCACACGCGGTCGGGGAGCGGAGACCCAGTACTTC. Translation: CASTRGRGAETQYF.